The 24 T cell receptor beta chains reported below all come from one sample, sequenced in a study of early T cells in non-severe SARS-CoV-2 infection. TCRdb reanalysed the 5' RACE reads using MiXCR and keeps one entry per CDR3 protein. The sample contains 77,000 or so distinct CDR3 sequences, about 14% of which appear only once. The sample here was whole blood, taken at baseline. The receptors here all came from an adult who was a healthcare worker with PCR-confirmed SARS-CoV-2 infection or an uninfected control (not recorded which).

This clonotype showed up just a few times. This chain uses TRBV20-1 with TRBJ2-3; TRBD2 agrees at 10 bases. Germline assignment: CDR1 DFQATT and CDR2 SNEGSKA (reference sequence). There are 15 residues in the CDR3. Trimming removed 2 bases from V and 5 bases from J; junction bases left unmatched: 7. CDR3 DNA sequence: TGCAGTGCTAGATCTAGCGGGAGTTCCTTAGATACGCAGTATTTT. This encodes CSARSSGSSLDTQYF.

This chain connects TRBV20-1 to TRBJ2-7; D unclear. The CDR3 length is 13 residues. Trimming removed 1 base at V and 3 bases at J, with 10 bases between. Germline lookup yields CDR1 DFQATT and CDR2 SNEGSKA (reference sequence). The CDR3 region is CSARGTRDYEQYF. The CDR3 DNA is TGCAGTGCTAGAGGCACGAGAGACTACGAGCAGTACTTC.

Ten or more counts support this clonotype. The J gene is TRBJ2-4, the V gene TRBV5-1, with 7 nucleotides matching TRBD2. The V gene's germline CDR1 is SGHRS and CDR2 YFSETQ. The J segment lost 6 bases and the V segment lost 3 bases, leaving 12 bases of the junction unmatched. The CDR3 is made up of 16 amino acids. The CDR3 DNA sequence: TGCGCCAGCAGCTCCCAAGGCGGGACTACCGCAAACATTCAGTACTTC. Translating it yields CASSSQGGTTANIQYF.

The DNA of the CDR3 is TGCAGTGCTAGCCCCCTCCGGGTATCTCTCTACAATGAGCAGTTCTTC. This encodes CSASPLRVSLYNEQFF. The chain combines TRBV20-1 with TRBJ2-1; D unresolved. CDR1 and CDR2 (germline): DFQATT, SNEGSKA (reference sequence). V was trimmed by 3 bases and J by 3 bases, leaving 18 bases between them. The CDR3 runs 16 residues.

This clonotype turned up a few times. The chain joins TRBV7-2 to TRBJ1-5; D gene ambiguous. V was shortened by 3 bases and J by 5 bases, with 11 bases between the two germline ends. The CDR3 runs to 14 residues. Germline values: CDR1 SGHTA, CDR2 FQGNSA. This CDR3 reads CASSFSGLDQPQHF. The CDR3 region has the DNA TGTGCCAGCAGCTTCTCCGGACTTGATCAGCCCCAGCATTTT. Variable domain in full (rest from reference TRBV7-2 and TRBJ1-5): GAGVSQSPSNKVTEKGKDVELRCDPISGHTALYWYRQSLGQGLEFLIYFQGNSAPDKSGLPSDRFSAERTGGSVSTLTIQRTQQEDSAVYLCASSFSGLDQPQHFGDGTRLSIL.

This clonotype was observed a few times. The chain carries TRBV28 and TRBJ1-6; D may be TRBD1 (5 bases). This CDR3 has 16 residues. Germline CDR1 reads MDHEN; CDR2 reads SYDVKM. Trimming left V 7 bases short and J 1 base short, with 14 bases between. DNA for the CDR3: TGTGCCAGCAACCCTTTTGGGGGGTCCTATAATTCACCCCTCCACTTT. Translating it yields CASNPFGGSYNSPLHF.

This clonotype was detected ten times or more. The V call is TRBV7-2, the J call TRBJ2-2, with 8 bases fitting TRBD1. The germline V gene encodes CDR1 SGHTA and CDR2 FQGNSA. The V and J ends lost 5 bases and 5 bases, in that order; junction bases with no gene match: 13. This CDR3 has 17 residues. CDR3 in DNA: TGTGCCAGCAGCCTTCCAGGCAGGGGGCGAAGGACCGGGGAGCTGTTTTTT. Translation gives CASSLPGRGRRTGELFF.

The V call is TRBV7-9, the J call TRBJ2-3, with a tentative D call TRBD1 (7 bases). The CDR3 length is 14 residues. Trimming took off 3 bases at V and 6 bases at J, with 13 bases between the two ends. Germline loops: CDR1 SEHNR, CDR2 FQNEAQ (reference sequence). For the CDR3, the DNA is TGTGCCAGCAGCTTTCCAGGGGGGACTGATACGCAGTATTTT. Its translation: CASSFPGGTDTQYF. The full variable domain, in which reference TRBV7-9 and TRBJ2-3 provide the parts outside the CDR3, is DTGVSQNPRHKITKRGQNVTFRCDPISEHNRLYWYRQTLGQGPEFLTYFQNEAQLEKSRLLSDRFSAERPKGSFSTLEIQRTEQGDSAMYLCASSFPGGTDTQYFGPGTRLTVL.

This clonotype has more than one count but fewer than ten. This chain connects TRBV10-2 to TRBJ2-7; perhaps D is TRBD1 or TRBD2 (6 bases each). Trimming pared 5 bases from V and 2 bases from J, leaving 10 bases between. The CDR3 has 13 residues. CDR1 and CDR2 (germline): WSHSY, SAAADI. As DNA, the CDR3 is TGCGCCAGCAGTAGGGGGGCCCCCTACGAGCAGTACTTC. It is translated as CASSRGAPYEQYF.

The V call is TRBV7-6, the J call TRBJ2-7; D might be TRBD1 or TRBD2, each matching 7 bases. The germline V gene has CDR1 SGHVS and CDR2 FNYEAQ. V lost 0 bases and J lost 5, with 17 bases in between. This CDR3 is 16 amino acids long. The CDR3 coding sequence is TGTGCCAGCAGCTTAGCGGGGAGGGGGCGAGGAAACGAGCAGTACTTC. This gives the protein CASSLAGRGRGNEQYF.

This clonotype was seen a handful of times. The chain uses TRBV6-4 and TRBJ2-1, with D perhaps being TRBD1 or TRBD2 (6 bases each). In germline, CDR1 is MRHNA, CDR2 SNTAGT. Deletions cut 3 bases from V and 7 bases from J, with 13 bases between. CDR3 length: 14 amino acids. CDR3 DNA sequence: TGTGCCAGCAGTGATGGGGGCGCGGGGAATGAGCAGTTCTTC. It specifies CASSDGGAGNEQFF.

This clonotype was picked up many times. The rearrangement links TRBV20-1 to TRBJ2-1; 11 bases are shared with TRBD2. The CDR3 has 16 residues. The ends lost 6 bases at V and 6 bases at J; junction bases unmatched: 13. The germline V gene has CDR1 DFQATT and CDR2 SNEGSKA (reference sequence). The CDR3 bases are TGCAGTGCCAACCCTCTAGCGGGAGGTACGATCAATGAGCAGTTCTTC. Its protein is CSANPLAGGTINEQFF.

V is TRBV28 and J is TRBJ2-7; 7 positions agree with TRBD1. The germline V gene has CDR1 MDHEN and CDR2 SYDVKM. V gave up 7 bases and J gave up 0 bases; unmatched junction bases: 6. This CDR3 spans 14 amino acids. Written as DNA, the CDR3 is TGTGCCAGCACCAAACAGGGGAGCTCCTACGAGCAGTACTTC. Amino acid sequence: CASTKQGSSYEQYF.

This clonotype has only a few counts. The CDR3 sequence is CASSLEGVSPLHF. The CDR3, as DNA: TGTGCCAGCAGCTTAGAAGGTGTTTCACCCCTCCACTTT. J is TRBJ1-6 and V is TRBV7-9; D remains ambiguous. The ends were cut back, 1 base at V and 9 bases at J, with 7 bases in the middle. From germline, CDR1 is SEHNR and CDR2 FQNEAQ (reference sequence). This CDR3 has 13 amino acids.

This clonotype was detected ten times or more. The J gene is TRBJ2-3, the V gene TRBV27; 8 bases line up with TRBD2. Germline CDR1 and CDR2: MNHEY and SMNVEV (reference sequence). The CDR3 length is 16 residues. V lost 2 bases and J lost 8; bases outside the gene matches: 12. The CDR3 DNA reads TGTGCCAGCAGTTTACTGGATAGCGGGGCCCGAGGTACGCAGTATTTT. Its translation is CASSLLDSGARGTQYF.

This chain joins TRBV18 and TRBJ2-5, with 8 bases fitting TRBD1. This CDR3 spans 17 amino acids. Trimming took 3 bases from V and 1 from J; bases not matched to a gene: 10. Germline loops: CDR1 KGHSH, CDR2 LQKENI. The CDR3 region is CASSPNPVTGAQETQYF. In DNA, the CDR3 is TGTGCCAGCTCACCCAACCCCGTGACAGGGGCCCAAGAGACCCAGTACTTC. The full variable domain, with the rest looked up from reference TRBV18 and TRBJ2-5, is NAGVMQNPRHLVRRRGQEARLRCSPMKGHSHVYWYRQLPEEGLKFMVYLQKENIIDESGMPKERFSAEFPKEGPSILRIQQVVRGDSAAYFCASSPNPVTGAQETQYFGPGTRLLVL.

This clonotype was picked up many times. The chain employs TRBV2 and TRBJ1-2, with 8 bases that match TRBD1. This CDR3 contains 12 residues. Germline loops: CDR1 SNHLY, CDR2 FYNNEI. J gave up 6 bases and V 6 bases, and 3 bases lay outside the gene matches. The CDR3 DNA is TGTGCCAGCAGCCGGACAGGGAATGGCTACACCTTC. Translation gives CASSRTGNGYTF.

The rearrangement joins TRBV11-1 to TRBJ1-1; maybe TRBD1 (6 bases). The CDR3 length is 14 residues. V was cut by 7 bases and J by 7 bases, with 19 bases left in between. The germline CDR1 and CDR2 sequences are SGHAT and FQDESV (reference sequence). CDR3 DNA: TGTGCCAGCACTTCAGTCGGGGGCTTGAGTGAAGCTTTCTTT. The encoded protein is CASTSVGGLSEAFF.

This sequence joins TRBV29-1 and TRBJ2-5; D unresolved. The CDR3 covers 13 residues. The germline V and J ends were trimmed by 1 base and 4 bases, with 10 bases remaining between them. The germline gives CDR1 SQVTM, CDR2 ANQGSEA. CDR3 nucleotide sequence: TGCAGCGTTGAAGGAAGGCATGGAGAGACCCAGTACTTC. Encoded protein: CSVEGRHGETQYF.

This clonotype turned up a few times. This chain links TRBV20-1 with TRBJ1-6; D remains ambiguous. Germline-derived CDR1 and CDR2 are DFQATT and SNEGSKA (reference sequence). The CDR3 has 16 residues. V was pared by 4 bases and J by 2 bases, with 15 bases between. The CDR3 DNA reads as TGCAGTGCTATAGAGCCGAAGGGTGCCTATAATTCACCCCTCCACTTT. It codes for CSAIEPKGAYNSPLHF.

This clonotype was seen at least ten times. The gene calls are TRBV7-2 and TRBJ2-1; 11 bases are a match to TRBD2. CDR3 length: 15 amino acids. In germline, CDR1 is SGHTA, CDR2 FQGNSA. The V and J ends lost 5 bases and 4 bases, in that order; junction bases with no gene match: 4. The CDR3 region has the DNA TGTGCCAGCAGCCTGACTAGCGGGGAATACAATGAGCAGTTCTTC. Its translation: CASSLTSGEYNEQFF.

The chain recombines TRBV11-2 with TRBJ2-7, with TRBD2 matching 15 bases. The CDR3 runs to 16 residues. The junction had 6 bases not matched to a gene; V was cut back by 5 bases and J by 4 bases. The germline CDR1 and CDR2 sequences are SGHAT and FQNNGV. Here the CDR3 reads CASSAQGLAGGYEQYF. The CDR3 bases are TGTGCCAGCAGCGCCCAAGGACTAGCGGGAGGGTACGAGCAGTACTTC.

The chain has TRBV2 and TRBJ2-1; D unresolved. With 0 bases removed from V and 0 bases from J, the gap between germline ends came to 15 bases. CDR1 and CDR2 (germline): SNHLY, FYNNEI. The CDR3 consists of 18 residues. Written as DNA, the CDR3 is TGTGCCAGCAGTGAAGCGCTTCTAGGACCCCACTCCTACAATGAGCAGTTCTTC. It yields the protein CASSEALLGPHSYNEQFF.

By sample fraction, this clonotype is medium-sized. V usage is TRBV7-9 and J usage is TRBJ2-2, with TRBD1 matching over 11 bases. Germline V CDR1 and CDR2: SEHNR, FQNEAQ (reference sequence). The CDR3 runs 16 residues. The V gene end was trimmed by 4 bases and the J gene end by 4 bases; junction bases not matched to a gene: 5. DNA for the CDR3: TGTGCCAGCAGCTCTCCCGGGACAGGGGGCACCGGGGAGCTGTTTTTT. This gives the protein CASSSPGTGGTGELFF.